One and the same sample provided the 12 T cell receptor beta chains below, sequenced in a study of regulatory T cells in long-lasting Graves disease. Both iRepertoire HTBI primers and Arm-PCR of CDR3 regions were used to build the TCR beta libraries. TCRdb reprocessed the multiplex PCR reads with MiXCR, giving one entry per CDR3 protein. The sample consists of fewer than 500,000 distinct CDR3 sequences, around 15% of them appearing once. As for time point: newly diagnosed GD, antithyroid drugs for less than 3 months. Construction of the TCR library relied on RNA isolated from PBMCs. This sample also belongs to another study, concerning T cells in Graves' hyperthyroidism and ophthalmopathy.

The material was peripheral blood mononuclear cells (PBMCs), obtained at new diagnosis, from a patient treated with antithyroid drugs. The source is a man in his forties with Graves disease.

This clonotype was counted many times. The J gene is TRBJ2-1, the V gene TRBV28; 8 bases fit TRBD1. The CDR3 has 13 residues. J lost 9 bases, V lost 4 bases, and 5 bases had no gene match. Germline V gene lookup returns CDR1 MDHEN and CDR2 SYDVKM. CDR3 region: CASSSDRGGEQFF. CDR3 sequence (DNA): TGTGCCAGCAGTTCCGACAGGGGCGGTGAGCAGTTCTTC.

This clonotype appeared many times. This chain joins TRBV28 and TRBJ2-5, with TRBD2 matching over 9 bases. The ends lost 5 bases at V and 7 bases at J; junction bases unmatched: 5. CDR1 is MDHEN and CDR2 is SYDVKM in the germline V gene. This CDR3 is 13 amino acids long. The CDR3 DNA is TGTGCCAGCAGTCTAACGACTAGCGGGACCCAGTACTTC. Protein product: CASSLTTSGTQYF.

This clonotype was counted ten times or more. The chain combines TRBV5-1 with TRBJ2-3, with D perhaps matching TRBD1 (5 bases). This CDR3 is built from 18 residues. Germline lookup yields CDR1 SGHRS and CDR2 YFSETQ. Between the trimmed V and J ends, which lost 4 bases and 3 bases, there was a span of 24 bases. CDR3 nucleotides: TGCGCCAGCAGCCCGGACACCTTAGGCCTTATCTCGACAGATACGCAGTATTTT. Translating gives CASSPDTLGLISTDTQYF.

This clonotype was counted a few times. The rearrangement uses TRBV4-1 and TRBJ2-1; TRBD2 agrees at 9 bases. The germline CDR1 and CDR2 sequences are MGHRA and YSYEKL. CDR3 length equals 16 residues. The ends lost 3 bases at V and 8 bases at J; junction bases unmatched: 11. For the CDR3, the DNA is TGCGCCAGCAGCCAGGTGGGCGGGAGGGCGGTGGATGAGCAGTTCTTC. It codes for CASSQVGGRAVDEQFF.

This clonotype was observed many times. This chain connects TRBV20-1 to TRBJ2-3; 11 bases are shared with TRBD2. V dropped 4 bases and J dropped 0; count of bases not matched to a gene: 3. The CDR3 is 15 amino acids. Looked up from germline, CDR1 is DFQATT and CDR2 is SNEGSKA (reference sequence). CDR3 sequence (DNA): TGCAGTGCTACTAGCGGGAGGCCTAGCACAGATACGCAGTATTTT. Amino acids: CSATSGRPSTDTQYF.

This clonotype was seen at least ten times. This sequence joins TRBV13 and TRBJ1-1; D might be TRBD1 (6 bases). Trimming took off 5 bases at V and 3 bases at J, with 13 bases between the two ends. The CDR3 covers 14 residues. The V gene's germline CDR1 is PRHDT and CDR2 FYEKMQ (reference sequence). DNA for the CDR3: TGTGCCAGCAGCCTGACAGGTGACGACACTGAAGCTTTCTTT. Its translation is CASSLTGDDTEAFF.

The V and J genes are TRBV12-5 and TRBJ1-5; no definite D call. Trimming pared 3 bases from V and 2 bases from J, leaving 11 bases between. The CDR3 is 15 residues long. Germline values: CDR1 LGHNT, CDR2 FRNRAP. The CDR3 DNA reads TGTGCTAGTGGTTTAGATGGAGGGCGCAATCAGCCCCAGCATTTT. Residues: CASGLDGGRNQPQHF.

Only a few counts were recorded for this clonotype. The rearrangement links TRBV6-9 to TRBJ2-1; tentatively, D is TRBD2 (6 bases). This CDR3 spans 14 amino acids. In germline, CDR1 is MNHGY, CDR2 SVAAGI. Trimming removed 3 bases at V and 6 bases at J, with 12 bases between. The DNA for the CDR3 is TGTGCCAGCAGTTACGTTGTTAGCGGCAATGAGCAGTTCTTC. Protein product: CASSYVVSGNEQFF.

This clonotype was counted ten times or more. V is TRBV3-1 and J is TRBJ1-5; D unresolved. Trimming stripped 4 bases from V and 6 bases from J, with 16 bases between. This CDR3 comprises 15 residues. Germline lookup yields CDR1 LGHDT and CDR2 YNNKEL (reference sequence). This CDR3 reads CASSPNLGVSQPQHF. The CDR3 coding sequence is TGTGCCAGCAGCCCAAATCTGGGAGTTTCTCAGCCCCAGCATTTT.

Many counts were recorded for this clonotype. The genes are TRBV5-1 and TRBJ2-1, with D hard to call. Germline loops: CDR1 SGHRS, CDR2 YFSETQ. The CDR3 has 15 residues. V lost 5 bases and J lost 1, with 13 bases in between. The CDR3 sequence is CASSNIGNSYNEQFF. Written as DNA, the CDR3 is TGCGCCAGCAGTAATATTGGAAATTCCTACAATGAGCAGTTCTTC.

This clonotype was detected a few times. CDR3 residues: CASSSGPDRETQYF. In nucleotides, the CDR3 is TGTGCCAGCAGTTCAGGACCGGATAGGGAGACCCAGTACTTC. The chain links TRBV7-9 to TRBJ2-5; unclear D gene. This CDR3 region has 14 residues. Deletions cut 6 bases from V and 5 bases from J, with 16 bases between. Germline lookup yields CDR1 SEHNR and CDR2 FQNEAQ (reference sequence).

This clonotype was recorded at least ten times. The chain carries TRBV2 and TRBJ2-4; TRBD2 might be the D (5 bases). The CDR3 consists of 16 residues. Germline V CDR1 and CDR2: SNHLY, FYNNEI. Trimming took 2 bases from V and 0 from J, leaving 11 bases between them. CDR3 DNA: TGTGCCAGCAGTGAAAATCCGGGAATAGCCAAAAACATTCAGTACTTC. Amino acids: CASSENPGIAKNIQYF.